This TCR beta chain was recorded in a study of cytomegalovirus exposure and HLA in healthy donors. This clone has a single count. This CDR3 has 14 residues. With V trimmed by 1 base and J by 3 bases, 0 bases remained unmatched. Germline CDR1 SGHDN, CDR2 FVKESK. Some clones are missing from TCRdb's copy, which holds only in-frame ones; the method was immunoSEQ multiplex PCR. The sample shows about 110,000 clones, around 85% of them seen only once. Input material: PBMCs. The receptor was isolated from a woman aged 18-35 years in good health and CMV-seronegative. The chain couples TRBV14 to TRBJ2-1; 7 bases are shared with TRBD2. The CDR3 sequence: CASSQGGGYNEQFF. CDR3 sequence (DNA): TGTGCCAGCAGCCAAGGGGGGGGCTACAATGAGCAGTTCTTC.